This passage covers 6 T cell receptor beta chains from one sample sequenced in a study of graft-versus-host responses after intestinal transplantation (dated by TCRdb to 2020 to 2022). The meaning of the sample's time point label: cells obtained before transplantation from donor or recipient. Libraries were prepared through the immunoSEQ multiplex PCR assay. TCRdb's version of the immuneACCESS table is confined to in-frame rearrangements and falls short of the full clone set. An unresolved V gene accounts for under half of the shortfall where checked; the remainder is of unknown origin. Recorded for this sample are more than 95,000 clones; about 94% of them occurred a single time. Together, the top ten hold 0.17% of the sample. Their specific antigens are unknown. The sequencing used unstimulated CD4+ T cells sorted from spleen or lymph node cells, collected before intestinal transplant. These receptors originate from a human donor who received an intestinal transplant.

The rearrangement uses TRBV2 and TRBJ1-5; the D gene is possibly TRBD1 (5 bases). Trimming stripped 6 bases from V and 0 bases from J, with 9 bases between. The CDR3 consists of 14 residues. CDR1 is SNHLY and CDR2 is FYNNEI in the germline V gene. Here the CDR3 reads CASSETVSNQPQHF. The CDR3 nucleotides read TGTGCCAGCAGCGAGACAGTTAGCAATCAGCCCCAGCATTTT.

The chain has TRBV5-1 and TRBJ2-5; TRBD1 aligns across 7 bases. CDR1 and CDR2 (germline): SGHRS, YFSETQ. J gave up 5 bases and V 1 base, and 8 bases lay outside the gene matches. CDR3 length equals 15 residues. The CDR3 spells CASSLYEGARETQYF. The CDR3 nucleotides read TGCGCCAGCAGCTTGTACGAGGGGGCGAGGGAGACCCAGTACTTC.

The chain couples TRBV25-1 to TRBJ2-1; a possible D gene is TRBD2 (6 bases). The CDR3 covers 17 residues. V dropped 8 bases and J dropped 0 bases, with 20 bases sitting between them. Germline loops: CDR1 MGHDK, CDR2 SYGVNS. The CDR3 sequence is CASDEWGGESSYNEQFF. The CDR3 DNA reads TGTGCCAGCGATGAGTGGGGCGGGGAAAGCTCCTACAATGAGCAGTTCTTC.

The gene calls are TRBV9 and TRBJ2-1; 12 nucleotides align to TRBD2. Germline V gene sequence: CDR1 SGDLS, CDR2 YYNGEE. The V segment lost 0 bases and the J segment 8 bases; nucleotides outside the gene matches: 15. The CDR3 length is 19 residues. This chain's CDR3 is CASSVALPGLAGGGDEQFF. In DNA, the CDR3 is TGTGCCAGCAGCGTAGCCTTACCTGGGCTAGCGGGGGGGGGCGATGAGCAGTTCTTC.

The chain couples TRBV7-8 to TRBJ2-6, with D possibly being TRBD2 (7 bases). The germline gives CDR1 SGHVS, CDR2 FQNEAQ. This CDR3 is 20 amino acids long. V gave up 4 bases and J gave up 0 bases, with 22 bases separating them. The CDR3 DNA reads TGTGCCAGCAGCTCCCGGGGGGCTAGCGGCCCGAGCTCTGGGGCCAACGTCCTGACTTTC. Translated: CASSSRGASGPSSGANVLTF.

CDR3 nucleotide sequence: TGTGCCAGCAGTTACCGGGACAGGGGCCGAACTGAAGCTTTCTTT. Translation: CASSYRDRGRTEAFF. The chain carries TRBV6-5 and TRBJ1-1, with 10 bases matching TRBD1. The CDR3 has 15 residues. Germline loops: CDR1 MNHEY, CDR2 SVGAGI. J lost 5 bases, V lost 2 bases, and 5 bases had no gene match.